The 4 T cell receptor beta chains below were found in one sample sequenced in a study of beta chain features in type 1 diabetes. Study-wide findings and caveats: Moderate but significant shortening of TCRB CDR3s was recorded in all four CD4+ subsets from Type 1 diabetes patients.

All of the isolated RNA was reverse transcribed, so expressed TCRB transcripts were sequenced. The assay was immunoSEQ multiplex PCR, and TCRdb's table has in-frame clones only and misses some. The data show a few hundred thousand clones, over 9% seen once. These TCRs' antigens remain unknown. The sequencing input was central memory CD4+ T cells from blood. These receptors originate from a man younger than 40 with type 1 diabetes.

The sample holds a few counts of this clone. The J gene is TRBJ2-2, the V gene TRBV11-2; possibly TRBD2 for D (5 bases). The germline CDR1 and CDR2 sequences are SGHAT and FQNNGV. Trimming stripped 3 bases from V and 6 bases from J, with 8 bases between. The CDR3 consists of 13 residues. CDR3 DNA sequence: TGTGCCAGCAGCTTCGGGATAGCCGGGGAGCTGTTTTTT. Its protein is CASSFGIAGELFF. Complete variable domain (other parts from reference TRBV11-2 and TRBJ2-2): EAGVAQSPRYKIIEKRQSVAFWCNPISGHATLYWYQQILGQGPKLLIQFQNNGVVDDSQLPKDRFSAERLKGVDSTLKIQPAKLEDSAVYLCASSFGIAGELFFGEGSRLTVL.

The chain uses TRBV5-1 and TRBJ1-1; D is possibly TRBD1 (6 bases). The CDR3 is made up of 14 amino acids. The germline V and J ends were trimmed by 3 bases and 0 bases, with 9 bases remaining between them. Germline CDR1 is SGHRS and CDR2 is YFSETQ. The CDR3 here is CASSSGQMNTEAFF. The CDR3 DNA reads TGCGCCAGCAGCTCCGGACAGATGAACACTGAAGCTTTCTTT.

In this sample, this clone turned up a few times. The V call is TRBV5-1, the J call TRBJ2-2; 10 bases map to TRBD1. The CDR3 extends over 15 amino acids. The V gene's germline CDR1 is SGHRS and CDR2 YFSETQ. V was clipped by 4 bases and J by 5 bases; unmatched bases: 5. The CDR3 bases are TGCGCCAGCAGCGCCGGGACAGGGGAAACCGGGGAGCTGTTTTTT. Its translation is CASSAGTGETGELFF.

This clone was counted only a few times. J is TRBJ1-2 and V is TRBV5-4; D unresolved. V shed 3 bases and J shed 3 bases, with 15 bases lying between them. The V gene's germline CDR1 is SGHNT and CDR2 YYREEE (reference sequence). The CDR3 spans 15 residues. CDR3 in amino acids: CASSSPLRKDYGYTF. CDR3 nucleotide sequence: TGTGCCAGCAGCTCCCCCCTCCGTAAGGACTATGGCTACACCTTC.